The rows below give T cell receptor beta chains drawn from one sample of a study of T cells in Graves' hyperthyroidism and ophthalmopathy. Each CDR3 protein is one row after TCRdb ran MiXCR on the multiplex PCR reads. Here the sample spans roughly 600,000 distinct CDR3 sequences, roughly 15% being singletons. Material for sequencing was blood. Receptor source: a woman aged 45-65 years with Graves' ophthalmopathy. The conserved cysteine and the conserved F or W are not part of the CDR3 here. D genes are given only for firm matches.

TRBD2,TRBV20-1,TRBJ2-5,SAPTSGGRETQY
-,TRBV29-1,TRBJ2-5,SVRWGAGETQY
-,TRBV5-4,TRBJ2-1,ASSFIGREQF
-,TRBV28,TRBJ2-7,ASTGTGFGSGEQY
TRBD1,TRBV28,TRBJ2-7,ASRAQGSSSYEQY
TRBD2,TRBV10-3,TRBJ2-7,AISLAGGSEQY
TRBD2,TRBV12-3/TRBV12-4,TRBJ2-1,ASTLGLAVVNEQF
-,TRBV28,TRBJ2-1,ASSLPQGGSRGEQF
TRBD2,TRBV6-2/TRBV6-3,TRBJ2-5,ASSYEVGTSGRVRKTQY
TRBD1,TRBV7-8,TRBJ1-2,ASSLARTGGYGYT
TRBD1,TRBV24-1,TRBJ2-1,ATSDLQGQGANEQF
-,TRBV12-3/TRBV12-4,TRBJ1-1,ASSLNPRQEAF
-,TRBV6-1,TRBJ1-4,ASSKGTLATNEKLF
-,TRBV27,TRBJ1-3,ASSSQVPSSGNTIY
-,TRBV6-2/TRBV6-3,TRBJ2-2,ASSRHTGELF
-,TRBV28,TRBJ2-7,ASIGRLFSYEQY
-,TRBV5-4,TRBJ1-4,ASSLGGTGVEKLF
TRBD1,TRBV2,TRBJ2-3,ASSRQGWADTQY
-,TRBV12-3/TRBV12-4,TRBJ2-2,ASSLATYLVGGKNTGELF
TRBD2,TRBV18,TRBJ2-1,ASSPVAGEPLSSYNEQF
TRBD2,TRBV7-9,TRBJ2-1,ASSESGRSGNEQF
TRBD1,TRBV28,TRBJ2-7,ANRATGAVNEQY
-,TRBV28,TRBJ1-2,ASRMAGTWVGDGYT
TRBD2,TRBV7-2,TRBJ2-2,ASSLVWASGRDTGELF
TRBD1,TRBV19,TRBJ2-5,ASSTDRVAY
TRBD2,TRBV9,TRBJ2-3,ASSVHPVGSSGRDTQY
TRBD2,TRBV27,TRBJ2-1,ASSLVFGGGSNNEQF
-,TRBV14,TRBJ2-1,ASSVLSEQF
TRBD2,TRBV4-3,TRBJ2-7,ASSQGTAGGPKKLHEQY
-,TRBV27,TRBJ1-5,ASSFGRGSPQH
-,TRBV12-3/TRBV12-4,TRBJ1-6,ASSLGQARIHSPLH
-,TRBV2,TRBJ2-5,ASLISDQKETQY
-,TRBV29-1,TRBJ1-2,SVAGRPLTPYGYT
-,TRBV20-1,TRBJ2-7,SARRGTAYEQY
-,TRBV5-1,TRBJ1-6,ASSNRGGQVYSPLH
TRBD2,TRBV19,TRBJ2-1,ASSNSGLAYNEQF
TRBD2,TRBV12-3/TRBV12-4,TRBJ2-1,ASSLSSGSIYNEQF
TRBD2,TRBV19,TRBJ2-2,ASSILAGGPSTGELL
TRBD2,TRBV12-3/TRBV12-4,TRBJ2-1,ASSFSREGREEQF
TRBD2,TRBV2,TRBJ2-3,ASSKEPSGRTDTQY
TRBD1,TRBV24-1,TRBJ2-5,ATSDPGQGRQETQY
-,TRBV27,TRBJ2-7,ASMRGGAGVNEQY
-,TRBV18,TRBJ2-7,ASSPPGVEGEQY
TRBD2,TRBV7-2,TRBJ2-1,ASSSSPEREKIRSSYNEQF
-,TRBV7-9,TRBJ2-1,ASSGPGNEQF
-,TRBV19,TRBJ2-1,ASSISAGNTYYNEQF
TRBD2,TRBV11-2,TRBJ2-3,ASSPNLAGGTDTQY
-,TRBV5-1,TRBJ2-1,ASSFGPGLANNEQF